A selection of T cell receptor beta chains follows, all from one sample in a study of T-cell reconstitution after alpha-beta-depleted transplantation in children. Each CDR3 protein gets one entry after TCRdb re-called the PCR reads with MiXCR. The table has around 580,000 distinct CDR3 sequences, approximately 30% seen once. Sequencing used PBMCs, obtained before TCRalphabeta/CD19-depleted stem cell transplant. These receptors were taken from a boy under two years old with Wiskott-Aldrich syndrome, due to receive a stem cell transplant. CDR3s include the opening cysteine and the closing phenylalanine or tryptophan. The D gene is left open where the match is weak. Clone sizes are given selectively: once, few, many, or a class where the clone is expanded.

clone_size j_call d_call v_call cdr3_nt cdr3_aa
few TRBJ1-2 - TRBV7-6 TGTGCCAGCAGCTCAGGACTAAACAGGGTTTTCACCTTC CASSSGLNRVFTF
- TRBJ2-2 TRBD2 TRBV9 TGTGCCAGCAGCGTAGGACTAGCGGGAGACACCGGGGAGCTGTTTTTT CASSVGLAGDTGELFF
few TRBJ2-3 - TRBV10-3 TGTGCCATCAGTGAGTTCCAACTCCACACTAGCACAGATACGCAGTATTTT CAISEFQLHTSTDTQYF
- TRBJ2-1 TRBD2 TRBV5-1 TGCGCCAGCAGCCGGCCTAATAGCGGGAGAGATATAAGCAATGAGCAGTTCTTC CASSRPNSGRDISNEQFF
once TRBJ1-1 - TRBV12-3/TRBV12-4 TGTGCCAGCAGTTTTGAGGTGAACACTGAAGCTTTCTTT CASSFEVNTEAFF
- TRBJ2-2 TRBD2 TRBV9 TGTGCCAGCAGCGTAGTATCGACTAGCGGGAAGAACACCGGGGAGCTGTTTTTT CASSVVSTSGKNTGELFF
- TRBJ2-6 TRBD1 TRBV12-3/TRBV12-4 TGTGCCAGCAGTCTCTCCCGGGACAGAGTCCTCTCTGGGGCCAACGTCCTGACTTTC CASSLSRDRVLSGANVLTF
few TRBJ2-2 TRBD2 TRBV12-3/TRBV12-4 TGTGCCAGCAGTTTCATAGCGGGGGGCACCGGGGAGCTGTTTTTT CASSFIAGGTGELFF
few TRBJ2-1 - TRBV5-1 TGCGCCAGCAGCCCAGCCAGGGGCGGGAACCCCTCCTACAATGAGCAGTTCTTC CASSPARGGNPSYNEQFF
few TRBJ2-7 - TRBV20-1 TGCAGTGCTATCAGGGGGTGGGAGGGGTTCTACGAGCAGTACTTC CSAIRGWEGFYEQYF
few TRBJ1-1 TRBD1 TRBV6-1 TGTGCCAGCCACAGGGGGAAGAACACTGAAGCTTTCTTT CASHRGKNTEAFF